The 8 T cell receptor beta chains below all came from one sample that was sequenced in a study of cytomegalovirus exposure and HLA in healthy donors (dated by TCRdb to about 2017). Library construction relied on the immunoSEQ multiplex PCR assay. The multiplex PCR relied on a mix of 60 forward primers for TCR Vbeta segments and 13 reverse primers for TCR Jbeta segments. TCRdb limited this immuneACCESS table to in-frame rearrangements with V and J called. A share of clones is missing; checked studies link under half to unresolved V genes, and the rest is unexplained. This sample has 150,000 to 200,000 clones in its table, and over 70% of those were observed once. The ten largest clones represent approximately 3.9% of the sample. Sequencing used PBMCs. These receptors were taken from a man aged 50-59 years in good health and CMV-seronegative.

The genes are TRBV7-9 and TRBJ1-1; 10 nucleotides align to TRBD1. CDR1 is SEHNR, CDR2 FQNEAQ, per germline (reference sequence). J gave up 1 base and V 5 bases, and 4 bases lay outside the gene matches. The CDR3 has 15 residues. The CDR3 sequence: CASSTGTGANTEAFF. The CDR3 DNA sequence: TGTGCCAGCAGCACAGGGACAGGGGCGAACACTGAAGCTTTCTTT. Filled out from reference TRBV7-9 and TRBJ1-1, the complete variable domain reads DTGVSQNPRHKITKRGQNVTFRCDPISEHNRLYWYRQTLGQGPEFLTYFQNEAQLEKSRLLSDRFSAERPKGSFSTLEIQRTEQGDSAMYLCASSTGTGANTEAFFGQGTRLTVV.

The chain links TRBV19 to TRBJ1-2; 9 nucleotides line up with TRBD1. The germline V gene encodes CDR1 LNHDA and CDR2 SQIVND (reference sequence). The J segment lost 9 bases and the V segment lost 8 bases, leaving 13 bases of the junction unmatched. The CDR3 is 14 amino acids. The DNA of the CDR3 is TGTGCCAGTGGGACAGGGAAAAAGACTATGAGCTACACCTTC. Protein: CASGTGKKTMSYTF. Full variable domain (outside the CDR3, taken from reference TRBV19 and TRBJ1-2): DGGITQSPKYLFRKEGQNVTLSCEQNLNHDAMYWYRQDPGQGLRLIYYSQIVNDFQKGDIAEGYSVSREKKESFPLTVTSAQKNPTAFYLCASGTGKKTMSYTFGSGTRLTVV.

This rearrangement joins TRBV27 to TRBJ1-4, with D uncertain. The CDR3 covers 14 residues. V lost 5 bases and J 8 bases, leaving 15 bases between the germline ends. CDR1 is MNHEY, CDR2 SMNVEV, per germline (reference sequence). The CDR3 loop reads CASSPMRWSEKLFF. DNA of the CDR3: TGTGCCAGCAGTCCAATGCGGTGGAGCGAAAAACTGTTTTTT.

The chain recombines TRBV15 with TRBJ1-1; D is uncertain. Germline V gene lookup returns CDR1 LNHNV and CDR2 YYDKDF (reference sequence). The V gene lost 3 bases and the J gene lost 6 bases, with 8 bases spanning the gap. This CDR3 region has 12 residues. The CDR3: CATSSGGPEAFF. The CDR3 nucleotides read TGTGCCACCAGCAGTGGCGGCCCTGAAGCTTTCTTT.

CDR3 DNA sequence: TGTGCCAGCAGCGTCCCGGGTCGAGAGGACACCGGGGAGCTGTTTTTT. It translates to CASSVPGREDTGELFF. The chain has TRBV9 and TRBJ2-2; D call uncertain. The V gene's germline CDR1 is SGDLS and CDR2 YYNGEE. V dropped 2 bases and J dropped 3 bases, with 14 bases sitting between them. This CDR3 has 16 residues.

The chain joins TRBV27 to TRBJ2-3, with 8 bases identical to TRBD2. The length of the CDR3 is 14 residues. The germline gives CDR1 MNHEY, CDR2 SMNVEV (reference sequence). The V and J ends lost 5 bases and 6 bases, in that order; junction bases with no gene match: 7. The CDR3 sequence is CASSTPGTRDTQYF. The CDR3 DNA reads TGTGCCAGCAGTACCCCCGGGACTAGGGATACGCAGTATTTT.

This chain uses TRBV15 with TRBJ2-5; D ambiguous. Germline V gives CDR1 LNHNV, CDR2 YYDKDF (reference sequence). The CDR3 covers 12 residues. V lost 3 bases and J 5 bases, leaving 7 bases between the germline ends. CDR3 sequence: CATSRVRETQYF. The CDR3 DNA reads TGTGCCACCAGCAGGGTTCGGGAGACCCAGTACTTC.

The V gene is TRBV6-5, the J gene TRBJ2-2; D may be TRBD1 (5 bases). CDR3 length: 14 amino acids. Trimming pared 7 bases from V and 5 bases from J, leaving 14 bases between. The V gene's germline CDR1 is MNHEY and CDR2 SVGAGI. CDR3 region: CASTRDSRTGELFF. The CDR3 region has the DNA TGTGCCAGCACCCGAGACAGTAGGACCGGGGAGCTGTTTTTT.